The 23 T cell receptor beta chains below come from one sample, sequenced in a study of blood T cell repertoires in COVID-19. The method was immunoSEQ multiplex PCR; TCRdb's version includes in-frame clones alone and lacks a portion of them. This sample has approximately 110,000 clones, with about nine tenths found just once. Source material: peripheral blood. The receptors originated from a human donor in a cohort sampled during active COVID-19.

The chain joins TRBV10-3 to TRBJ2-5; 7 positions match TRBD1. V shed 10 bases and J 0 bases; nucleotides not matched to a gene: 11. CDR3 length equals 15 residues. Germline V gene lookup returns CDR1 ENHRY and CDR2 SYGVKD. The CDR3 sequence is CATRETGTDQETQYF. CDR3 sequence (DNA): TGTGCCACAAGGGAAACCGGGACAGACCAAGAGACCCAGTACTTC.

This chain connects TRBV3-1 (or the pseudogene TRBV3-2) to TRBJ2-7; D remains ambiguous. The CDR3 loop spans 15 amino acids. V dropped 1 base and J dropped 3 bases, with 13 bases sitting between them. Germline loops: CDR1 LGHDT, CDR2 YNNKEL (reference sequence). CDR3 bases: TGTGCCAGCAGCCAAGGTCCCTCGTTTAACTACGAGCAGTACTTC. This gives the protein CASSQGPSFNYEQYF.

This clone has only one observation. The gene calls are TRBV7-2 and TRBJ1-6; D remains unclear. Germline lookup yields CDR1 SGHTA and CDR2 FQGNSA. Deletions cut 1 base from V and 4 bases from J, with 11 bases between. The CDR3 is 16 amino acids. CDR3 sequence: CASSLDGRAYNSPLHF. CDR3 DNA: TGTGCCAGCAGCTTAGACGGTCGCGCTTATAATTCACCCCTCCACTTT.

This clone was seen a handful of times. The J gene is TRBJ1-6, the V gene TRBV11-3; TRBD1 aligns across 8 bases. The V segment lost 5 bases and the J segment 9 bases; nucleotides outside the gene matches: 9. This CDR3 region has 15 residues. The germline gives CDR1 SGHNT, CDR2 YENEEA. CDR3 loop: CASSPTGGVASPLHF. The CDR3 bases are TGTGCCAGCAGCCCCACAGGGGGGGTGGCTTCACCCCTCCACTTT.

This sequence joins TRBV19 and TRBJ1-3; tentative D call: TRBD1 (5 bases). The V and J ends lost 9 bases and 4 bases respectively, with 13 bases between them. CDR3 size: 13 residues. Germline V gives CDR1 LNHDA, CDR2 SQIVND (reference sequence). The CDR3 coding sequence is TGTGCCAGCAGGGTACGGACGGGAAACACCATATATTTT. Protein product: CASRVRTGNTIYF.

The rearrangement links TRBV6-5 to TRBJ2-7, with a weak D call TRBD1 (6 bases). The CDR3 is 13 amino acids. V gave up 6 bases and J gave up 2 bases, with 11 bases separating them. Germline V gene lookup returns CDR1 MNHEY and CDR2 SVGAGI. This CDR3 is CASSAQGTYEQYF. In DNA, the CDR3 is TGTGCCAGCAGCGCACAGGGAACCTACGAGCAGTACTTC.

CDR3 loop: CASSLAYNEQFF. DNA for the CDR3: TGTGCCAGCAGCTTAGCGTACAATGAGCAGTTCTTC. The chain carries TRBV11-2 and TRBJ2-1; D is ambiguous. CDR3 size: 12 residues. CDR1 is SGHAT, CDR2 FQNNGV, per germline. The V end lost 1 base, the J end lost 4 bases, and 2 bases lay between the germline ends.

This clone was observed once. This sequence joins TRBV3-1 (or the pseudogene TRBV3-2) and TRBJ2-5, with D perhaps TRBD2 (6 bases). V shed 0 bases and J shed 2 bases, with 13 bases lying between them. CDR3 length: 16 amino acids. CDR1 is LGHDT, CDR2 YNNKEL, per germline (reference sequence). The CDR3 DNA sequence: TGTGCCAGCAGCCAAGATTGGGGGGAAGTACAAGAGACCCAGTACTTC. It codes for CASSQDWGEVQETQYF.

J is TRBJ1-1 and V is TRBV14; D is possibly TRBD1 (5 bases). In germline, CDR1 is SGHDN, CDR2 FVKESK. The V end was cut by 4 bases, the J end by 7 bases, with 10 bases between. The CDR3 covers 12 residues. The CDR3 coding sequence is TGTGCCAGCAGCCGTCGACAGTTTGAAGCTTTCTTT. This codes for CASSRRQFEAFF.

The V call is TRBV6-5, the J call TRBJ2-2; 10 bases are shared with TRBD1. Germline V gene data show CDR1 as MNHEY and CDR2 as SVGAGI. This CDR3 region has 14 residues. V trimming: 7 bases; J trimming: 5 bases; junction bases outside the gene matches: 4. The chain's CDR3 is CASTGTGETGELFF. In DNA, the CDR3 is TGTGCCAGCACCGGGACAGGGGAAACCGGGGAGCTGTTTTTT.

V and J are TRBV7-8 and TRBJ1-1; TRBD1 might be the D (5 bases). The CDR3 runs 18 residues. Germline CDR1 is SGHVS and CDR2 is FQNEAQ. Trimming pared 5 bases from V and 0 bases from J, leaving 22 bases between. The CDR3 region has the DNA TGTGCCAGCAGCCTTGGACATACTAAACTCCTCATGAACACTGAAGCTTTCTTT. Encoded protein: CASSLGHTKLLMNTEAFF.

This clone has only one observation. J is TRBJ2-7 and V is TRBV7-9; tentatively, D is TRBD1 (6 bases). The V and J ends lost 5 bases and 1 base respectively, with 21 bases between them. Germline CDR1 is SEHNR and CDR2 is FQNEAQ (reference sequence). This CDR3 comprises 17 residues. The CDR3 coding sequence is TGTGCCAGCAGCCCTTCAGGGGCGGTGGGGAGATCCTACGAGCAGTACTTC. Protein sequence: CASSPSGAVGRSYEQYF.

The table lists this clone with a count of one. V is TRBV5-4 and J is TRBJ1-2; D is unresolved. This CDR3 is 14 amino acids long. The germline V gene has CDR1 SGHNT and CDR2 YYREEE (reference sequence). The V end lost 4 bases, the J end lost 0 bases, and 10 bases lay between the germline ends. CDR3 DNA: TGTGCCAGCAGCAGCGGGGTTACTAACTATGGCTACACCTTC. Amino acid sequence: CASSSGVTNYGYTF.

The chain joins TRBV7-9 to TRBJ1-1, with 7 bases lining up with TRBD1. CDR3 length: 14 amino acids. Germline V gene data show CDR1 as SEHNR and CDR2 as FQNEAQ (reference sequence). The V segment lost 5 bases and the J segment 3 bases; nucleotides outside the gene matches: 6. CDR3 DNA: TGTGCCAGCAGCCGGGACAGCCCGTACACTGAAGCTTTCTTT. It codes for CASSRDSPYTEAFF.

The CDR3 DNA is TGTGCCAGCAGCCAGGGGAACTATGGCTACACCTTC. Protein sequence: CASSQGNYGYTF. This chain links TRBV28 with TRBJ1-2, with D possibly being TRBD1 (6 bases). The CDR3 spans 12 residues. Germline CDR1 MDHEN, CDR2 SYDVKM. Trimming left V 6 bases short and J 2 bases short, with 7 bases between.

The chain uses TRBV11-3 and TRBJ2-7; 9 bases are a match to TRBD1. CDR3 length: 13 amino acids. V lost 5 bases, J lost 4 bases, and 3 bases stayed unmatched. The V gene's germline CDR1 is SGHNT and CDR2 YENEEA. In DNA form, the CDR3 reads TGTGCCAGCAGCCCAGGACAGGGGTACGAGCAGTACTTC. Protein: CASSPGQGYEQYF.

The chain joins TRBV19 to TRBJ2-3; no clear D gene. Trimming stripped 7 bases from V and 2 bases from J, with 10 bases between. The CDR3 contains 13 residues. The germline V gene has CDR1 LNHDA and CDR2 SQIVND (reference sequence). In nucleotides, the CDR3 is TGTGCCAGTACGGCTAGACCCACAGATACGCAGTATTTT. Translation gives CASTARPTDTQYF.

The chain joins TRBV10-3 to TRBJ2-7; a possible D gene is TRBD2 (6 bases). Germline V gives CDR1 ENHRY, CDR2 SYGVKD. V lost 7 bases and J lost 9, with 19 bases in between. This CDR3 region has 13 residues. The CDR3 protein is CAITPRGGSRQYF. CDR3 bases: TGTGCCATCACCCCTCGTGGGGGGTCGCGGCAGTACTTC.

The CDR3 region is CASSPLGTEAFF. The CDR3 DNA sequence: TGTGCCAGCAGTCCCCTAGGCACTGAAGCTTTCTTT. The gene calls are TRBV12-3 or TRBV12-4 and TRBJ1-1; D remains unclear. Trimming shortened V by 5 bases and J by 4 bases, and 8 bases separated the two germline ends. The CDR3 sequence is 12 residues long.

This clone was seen once. The chain recombines TRBV4-2 with TRBJ1-3, with 7 bases lining up with TRBD1. Losses at the gene ends were 9 bases for V and 2 bases for J; bases not matched to a gene: 10. The germline V gene encodes CDR1 LGHNA and CDR2 YNFKEQ. This CDR3 has 15 residues. The CDR3, as DNA: TGTGCCAGTACCCGGGGCAGGGGGGCTGGAAACACCATATATTTT. Amino acid sequence: CASTRGRGAGNTIYF.

This chain links TRBV27 with TRBJ2-1; 10 bases fit TRBD2. CDR3 length: 16 residues. Per the germline V gene, CDR1 is MNHEY and CDR2 is SMNVEV (reference sequence). Trimming at V came to 5 bases and at J to 2 bases, leaving 6 bases not matched to a gene. The CDR3 DNA reads as TGTGCCAGCAGTGTCCTAGCGGGAGTTCCCTACAATGAGCAGTTCTTC. Translating it yields CASSVLAGVPYNEQFF.

The chain carries TRBV24-1 and TRBJ2-3; 9 nucleotides line up with TRBD1. Germline values: CDR1 KGHDR, CDR2 SFDVKD. J lost 6 bases, V lost 9 bases, and 6 bases had no gene match. CDR3 length: 13 amino acids. The DNA for the CDR3 is TGTGCCACCGTGGGACAGGGAGTCGATACGCAGTATTTT. Residues: CATVGQGVDTQYF.

The rearrangement links TRBV11-2 to TRBJ1-1, with D hard to call. CDR3 length: 13 amino acids. V lost 4 bases and J lost 8, with 14 bases in between. CDR1 is SGHAT and CDR2 is FQNNGV in the germline V gene. The chain's CDR3 is CASSSNSRGEAFF. As DNA, the CDR3 is TGTGCCAGCAGCTCAAACTCCCGAGGGGAAGCTTTCTTT.